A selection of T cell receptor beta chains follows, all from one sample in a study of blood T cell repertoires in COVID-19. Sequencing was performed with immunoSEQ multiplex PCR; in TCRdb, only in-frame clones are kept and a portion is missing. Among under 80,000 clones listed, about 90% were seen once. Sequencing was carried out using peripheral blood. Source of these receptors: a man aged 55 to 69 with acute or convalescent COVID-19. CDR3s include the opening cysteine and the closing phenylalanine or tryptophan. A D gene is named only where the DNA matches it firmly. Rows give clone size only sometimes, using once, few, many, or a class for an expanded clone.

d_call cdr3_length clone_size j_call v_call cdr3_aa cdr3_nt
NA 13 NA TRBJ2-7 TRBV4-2 CASSRTGSSEQYF TGTGCCAGCAGCCGAACCGGGAGCTCCGAGCAGTACTTC
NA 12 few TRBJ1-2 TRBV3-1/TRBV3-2 CASSQASYGYTF TGTGCCAGCAGCCAAGCCTCTTATGGCTACACCTTC
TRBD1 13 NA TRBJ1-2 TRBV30 CAWSAGTAYGYTF TGTGCCTGGAGTGCCGGGACAGCCTATGGCTACACCTTC
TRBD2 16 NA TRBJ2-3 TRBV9 CASSVVASGGRDTQYF TGTGCCAGCAGCGTAGTTGCTAGCGGGGGGAGAGATACGCAGTATTTT
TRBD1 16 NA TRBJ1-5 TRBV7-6 CASSLAGGTDNQPQHF TGTGCCAGCAGCTTAGCAGGGGGCACCGACAATCAGCCCCAGCATTTT
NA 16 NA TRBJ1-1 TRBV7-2 CASSLVGQIMNTEAFF TGTGCCAGCAGCTTAGTTGGGCAGATCATGAACACTGAAGCTTTCTTT
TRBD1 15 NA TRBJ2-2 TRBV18 CASSQRTGRTGELFF TGTGCCAGCTCTCAAAGGACAGGGAGGACCGGGGAGCTGTTTTTT
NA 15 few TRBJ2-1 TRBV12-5 CASGLGRQTHNEQFF TGTGCTAGTGGTTTGGGCCGACAGACCCACAATGAGCAGTTCTTC
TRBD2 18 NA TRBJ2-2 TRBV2 CASSLMGLAGANTGELFF TGTGCCAGCAGTCTAATGGGACTAGCGGGGGCAAACACCGGGGAGCTGTTTTTT
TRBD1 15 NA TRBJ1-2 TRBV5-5 CASSWGQGSSYGYTF TGTGCCAGCAGCTGGGGACAGGGGTCTAGCTATGGCTACACCTTC
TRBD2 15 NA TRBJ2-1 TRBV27 CASTTGTSGYNEQFF TGTGCCAGCACCACCGGGACTAGCGGTTACAATGAGCAGTTCTTC
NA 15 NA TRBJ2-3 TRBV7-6 CASSFRIQGTDTQYF TGTGCCAGCAGCTTTCGGATTCAGGGCACAGATACGCAGTATTTT
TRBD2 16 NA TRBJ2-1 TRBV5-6 CASSLLAGGLHNEQFF TGTGCCAGCAGCTTACTAGCGGGGGGGCTCCACAATGAGCAGTTCTTC
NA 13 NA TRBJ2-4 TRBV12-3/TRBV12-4 CASTVARGNIQYF TGTGCCAGCACGGTAGCCCGGGGAAACATTCAGTACTTC
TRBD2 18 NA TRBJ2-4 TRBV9 CASSVSGGTRKLLDIQYF TGTGCCAGCAGCGTCTCAGGCGGGACTAGAAAATTACTAGACATTCAGTACTTC
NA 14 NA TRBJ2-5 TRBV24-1 CATSLFRVQETQYF TGTGCCACCAGTCTCTTCAGGGTTCAAGAGACCCAGTACTTC
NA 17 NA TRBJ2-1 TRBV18 CASSPSRGSVPYNEQFF TGTGCCAGCTCACCAAGTCGGGGGTCAGTACCCTACAATGAGCAGTTCTTC
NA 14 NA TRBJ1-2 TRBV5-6 CASSLKGVNYGYTF TGTGCCAGCAGCTTGAAGGGGGTGAACTATGGCTACACCTTC
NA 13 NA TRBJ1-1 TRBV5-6 CASRTTGTSEAFF TGTGCCAGCAGAACTACAGGGACCTCTGAAGCTTTCTTT
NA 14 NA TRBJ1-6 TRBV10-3 CAISAQENNSPLHF TGTGCCATCAGTGCTCAGGAAAATAATTCACCCCTCCACTTT
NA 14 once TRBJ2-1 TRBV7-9 CASRSGTFSLGQFF TGTGCCAGCAGATCAGGGACTTTTAGTTTGGGGCAGTTCTTC
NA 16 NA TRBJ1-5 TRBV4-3 CASSQDLRASNQPQHF TGCGCCAGCAGCCAAGATCTCAGGGCCAGCAATCAGCCCCAGCATTTT
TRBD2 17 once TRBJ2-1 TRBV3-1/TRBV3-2 CASSPPTRTSASNEQFF TGTGCCAGCAGCCCCCCTACCCGGACTAGCGCTTCGAATGAGCAGTTCTTC
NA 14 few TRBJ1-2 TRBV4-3 CASSQRGGDYGYTF TGCGCCAGCAGCCAACGGGGGGGAGACTATGGCTACACCTTC
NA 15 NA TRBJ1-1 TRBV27 CASSLYGNMNTEAFF TGTGCCAGCAGTTTATACGGGAACATGAACACTGAAGCTTTCTTT
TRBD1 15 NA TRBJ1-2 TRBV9 CASSAPGQGDYGYTF TGTGCCAGCAGCGCACCGGGACAGGGGGACTATGGCTACACCTTC
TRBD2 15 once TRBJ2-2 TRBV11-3 CASSSQTGGSGELFF TGTGCCAGCAGCTCTCAGACGGGAGGATCCGGGGAGCTGTTTTTT
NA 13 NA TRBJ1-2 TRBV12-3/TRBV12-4 CASSFNVGRGYTF TGTGCCAGCAGTTTTAATGTGGGGAGAGGCTACACCTTC
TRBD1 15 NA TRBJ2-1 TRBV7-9 CASSSQGASLGEQFF TGTGCCAGCAGCTCGCAGGGGGCGAGTTTAGGTGAGCAGTTCTTC
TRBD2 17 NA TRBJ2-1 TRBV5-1 CASSLVAASGVYNEQFF TGCGCCAGCAGCTTAGTCGCGGCTAGCGGGGTCTACAATGAGCAGTTCTTC
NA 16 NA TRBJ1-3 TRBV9 CASSFSDTTTGNTIYF TGTGCCAGCTCCTTTAGCGACACCACGACTGGAAACACCATATATTTT
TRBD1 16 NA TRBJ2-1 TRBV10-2 CASIDTGTVSYNEQFF TGCGCCAGCATCGACACCGGGACAGTAAGCTACAATGAGCAGTTCTTC
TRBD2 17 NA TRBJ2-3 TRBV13 CASSSGGLVLATDTQYF TGTGCCAGCAGCTCGGGGGGACTAGTTCTTGCCACAGATACGCAGTATTTT
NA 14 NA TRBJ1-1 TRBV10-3 CAISDDNMNTEAFF TGTGCCATCAGTGACGACAACATGAACACTGAAGCTTTCTTT
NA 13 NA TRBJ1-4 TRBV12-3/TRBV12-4 CASSFSQGEKLFF TGTGCCAGCAGTTTTTCTCAGGGAGAAAAACTGTTTTTT
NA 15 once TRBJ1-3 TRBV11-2 CASSFQGVSGNTIYF TGTGCCAGCAGCTTTCAGGGCGTCTCTGGAAACACCATATATTTT
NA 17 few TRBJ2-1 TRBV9 CASSPPRVEFFNNEQFF TGTGCCAGCAGCCCCCCCCGCGTTGAGTTTTTCAACAATGAGCAGTTCTTC